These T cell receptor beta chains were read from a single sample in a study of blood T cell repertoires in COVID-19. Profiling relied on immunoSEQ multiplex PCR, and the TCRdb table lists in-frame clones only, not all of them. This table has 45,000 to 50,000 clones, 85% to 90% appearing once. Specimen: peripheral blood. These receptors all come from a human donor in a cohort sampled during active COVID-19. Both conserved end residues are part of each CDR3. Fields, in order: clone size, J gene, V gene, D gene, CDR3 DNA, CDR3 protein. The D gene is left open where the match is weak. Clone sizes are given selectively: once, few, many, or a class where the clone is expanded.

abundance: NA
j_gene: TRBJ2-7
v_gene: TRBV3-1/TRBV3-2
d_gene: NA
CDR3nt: TGTGCCAGCAGCCAAGATGCGGCGGTTTCGAACCTTCGCTCCTACGAGCAGTACTTC
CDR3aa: CASSQDAAVSNLRSYEQYF

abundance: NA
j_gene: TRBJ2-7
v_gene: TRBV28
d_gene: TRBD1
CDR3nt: TGTGCCAGCCATTCCCCTCTGGGACAGGGGGCCCACGAGCAGTACTTC
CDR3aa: CASHSPLGQGAHEQYF

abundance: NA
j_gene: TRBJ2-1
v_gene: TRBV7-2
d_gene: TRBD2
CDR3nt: TGTGCCAGCACTCTAGCGGGGGGGCGCGATGAGCAGTTCTTC
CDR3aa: CASTLAGGRDEQFF

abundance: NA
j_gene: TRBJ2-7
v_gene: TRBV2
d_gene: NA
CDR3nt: TGTGCCAGCAGATACTCGGGCGAGCAGTACTTC
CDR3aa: CASRYSGEQYF

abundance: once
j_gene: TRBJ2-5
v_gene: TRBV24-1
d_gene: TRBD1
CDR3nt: TGTGCCACCAGTGACCCCACAGGGGAAGAGACCCAGTACTTC
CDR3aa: CATSDPTGEETQYF

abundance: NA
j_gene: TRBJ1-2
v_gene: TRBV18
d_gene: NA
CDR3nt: TGTGCCAGCTCATCAGGACAGACCAACTATGGCTACACCTTC
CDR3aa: CASSSGQTNYGYTF

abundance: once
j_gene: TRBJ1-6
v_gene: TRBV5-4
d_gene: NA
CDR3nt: TGTGCCAGCAGCGATGGACTCTTACCTGGTTCACCCCTCCACTTT
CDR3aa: CASSDGLLPGSPLHF

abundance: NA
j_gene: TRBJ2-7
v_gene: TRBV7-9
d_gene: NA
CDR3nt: TGTGCCAGCAGCCGATTACCACCGGTGAGCGAGCAGTACTTC
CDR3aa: CASSRLPPVSEQYF

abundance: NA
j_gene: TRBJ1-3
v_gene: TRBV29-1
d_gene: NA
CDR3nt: TGCAGCGTTGCGGGGACAGGAAACACCATATATTTT
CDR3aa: CSVAGTGNTIYF

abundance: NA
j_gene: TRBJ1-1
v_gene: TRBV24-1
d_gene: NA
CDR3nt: TGTGCCACCAGTGGACACTCGAACACTGAAGCTTTCTTT
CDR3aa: CATSGHSNTEAFF

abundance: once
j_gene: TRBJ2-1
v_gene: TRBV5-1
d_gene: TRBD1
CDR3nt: TGCGCCAGCAGCTATACCCTTAACACCGGGACAGGACGTTACAATGAGCAGTTCTTC
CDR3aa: CASSYTLNTGTGRYNEQFF

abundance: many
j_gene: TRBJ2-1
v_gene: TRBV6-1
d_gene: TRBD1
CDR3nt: TGTGCCAGCAGTGAATTCGCTGGGGACAGCTACAAGGGGCAGTTCTTC
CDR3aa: CASSEFAGDSYKGQFF

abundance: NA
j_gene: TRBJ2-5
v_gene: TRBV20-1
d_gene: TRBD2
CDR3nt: TGCAGTGCTAGTATGGGCGGGGGGGCCAAAAAGACCCAGTACTTC
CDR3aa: CSASMGGGAKKTQYF

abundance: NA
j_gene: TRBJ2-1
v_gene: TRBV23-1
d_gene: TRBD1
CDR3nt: TGCGCCAGCAGTCAAAAGGGCAACACCGGGACAGGGGGCATCAGCTCCTACAATGAGCAGTTCTTC
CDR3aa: CASSQKGNTGTGGISSYNEQFF

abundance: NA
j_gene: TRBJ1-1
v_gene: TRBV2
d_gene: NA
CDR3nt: TGTGCCAGCAGTGAACGCGGGACGAACACTGAAGCTTTCTTT
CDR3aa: CASSERGTNTEAFF

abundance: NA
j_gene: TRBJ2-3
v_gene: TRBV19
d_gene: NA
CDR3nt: TGTGCCAGTAGTATAGGGGGTATGAGGGTCACAGATACGCAGTATTTT
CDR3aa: CASSIGGMRVTDTQYF

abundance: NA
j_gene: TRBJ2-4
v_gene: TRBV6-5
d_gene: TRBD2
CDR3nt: TGTGCCAGCACCCAAGGGGCGGGGGATCAGTACTTC
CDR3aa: CASTQGAGDQYF

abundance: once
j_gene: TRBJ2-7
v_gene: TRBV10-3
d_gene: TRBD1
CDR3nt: TGTGCCATCAGCAGAGAGACAGGGTCCTACGAGCAGTACTTC
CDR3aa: CAISRETGSYEQYF

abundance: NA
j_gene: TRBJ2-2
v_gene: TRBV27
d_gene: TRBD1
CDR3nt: TGTGCCAGCAGTTTCCGGGACAGGGGGCATAACACCGGGGAGCTGTTTTTT
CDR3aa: CASSFRDRGHNTGELFF

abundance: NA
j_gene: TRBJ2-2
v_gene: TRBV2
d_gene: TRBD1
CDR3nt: TGTGCCAGCAGGGGACAGGGGGTAAACACCGGGGAGCTGTTTTTT
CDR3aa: CASRGQGVNTGELFF

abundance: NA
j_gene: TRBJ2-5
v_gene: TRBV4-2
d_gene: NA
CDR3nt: TGTGCCAGCAGCCAAGAACTAATAACTGCCCAAACTGGGACCCAGTACTTC
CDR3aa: CASSQELITAQTGTQYF

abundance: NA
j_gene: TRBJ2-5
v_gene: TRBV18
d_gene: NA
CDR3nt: TGTGCCAGCTCACCGACCCGCGGCCAAGAGACCCAGTACTTC
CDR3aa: CASSPTRGQETQYF

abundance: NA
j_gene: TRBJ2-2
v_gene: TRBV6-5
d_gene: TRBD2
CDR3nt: TGTGCCAGCAGACCCACCCGGACTAGTCTAGGGGAGCTGTTTTTT
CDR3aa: CASRPTRTSLGELFF

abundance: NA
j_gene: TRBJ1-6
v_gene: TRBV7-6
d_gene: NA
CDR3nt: TGTGCCAGCAGTACGGGGGGGAATTCACCCCTCCACTTT
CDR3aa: CASSTGGNSPLHF

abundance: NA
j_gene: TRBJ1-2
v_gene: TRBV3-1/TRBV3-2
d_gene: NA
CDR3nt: TGTGCCAGCAGCCAAGACGGAGGGGCAGGCTACACCTTC
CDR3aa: CASSQDGGAGYTF

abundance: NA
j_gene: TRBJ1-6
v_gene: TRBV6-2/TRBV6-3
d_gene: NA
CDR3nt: TGTGCCAGCAGTTACTCGGGGGGATTTTTGACACCCCTCCACTTT
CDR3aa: CASSYSGGFLTPLHF

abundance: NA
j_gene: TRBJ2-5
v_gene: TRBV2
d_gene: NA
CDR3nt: TGTGCCAGCAGGAAAGAGGGAGAGACCCAGTACTTC
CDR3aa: CASRKEGETQYF

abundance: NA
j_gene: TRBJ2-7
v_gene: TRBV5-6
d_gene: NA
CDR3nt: TGTGCCAGCAGCTGGGGACTGAGCTCCTACGAGCAGTACTTC
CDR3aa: CASSWGLSSYEQYF

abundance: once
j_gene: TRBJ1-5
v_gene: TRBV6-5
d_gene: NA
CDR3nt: TGTGCCAGCAGCCGCCGGCGGAGCAATCAGCCCCAGCATTTT
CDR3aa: CASSRRRSNQPQHF

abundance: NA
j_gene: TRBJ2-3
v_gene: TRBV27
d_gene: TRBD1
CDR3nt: TGTGCCAGCAGTTTAAACGGACAGGGGATGCATTTT
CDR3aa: CASSLNGQGMHF

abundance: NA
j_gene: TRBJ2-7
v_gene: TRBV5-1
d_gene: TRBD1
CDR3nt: TGCGCCAGCAGCCCAGGAAGGGGGCTCGAGCAGTACTTC
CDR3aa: CASSPGRGLEQYF

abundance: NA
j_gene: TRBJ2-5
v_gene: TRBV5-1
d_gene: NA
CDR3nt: TGCGCCAGCAGCTTGGTCGGCGGCGATGAACAAGAGACCCAGTACTTC
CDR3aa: CASSLVGGDEQETQYF

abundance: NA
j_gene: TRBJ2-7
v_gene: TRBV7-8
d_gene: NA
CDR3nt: TGTGCCAGCAGCTTAGCCCTAATCGGGGACGAGCAGTACTTC
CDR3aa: CASSLALIGDEQYF

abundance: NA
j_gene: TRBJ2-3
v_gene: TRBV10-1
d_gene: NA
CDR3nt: TGCGCCAGCAAGAGCGGAACCACAGATACGCAGTATTTT
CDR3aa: CASKSGTTDTQYF

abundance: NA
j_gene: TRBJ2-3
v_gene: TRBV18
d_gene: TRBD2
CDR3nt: TGTGCCAGCTCACCGTCTATTCGGACTAGCGGGGGAAACACAGATACGCAGTATTTT
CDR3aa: CASSPSIRTSGGNTDTQYF

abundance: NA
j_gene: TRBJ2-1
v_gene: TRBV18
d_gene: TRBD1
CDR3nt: TGTGCCAGCTCACCAGGACAGGGGAGACTGGTAAACAATGAGCAGTTCTTC
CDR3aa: CASSPGQGRLVNNEQFF